Described below is a single T cell receptor beta chain sequence and its context. Trimming took 7 bases from V and 0 from J, leaving 15 bases between them. The CDR3 sequence is 15 residues long. Germline V CDR1 and CDR2: SGHTA, FQGNSA. The sample belongs to a study of T cell clonotyping in hematopoietic cell transplantation. Profiling relied on immunoSEQ multiplex PCR, and the TCRdb table lists in-frame clones only, not all of them. The sample records roughly 46,000 clones, about four fifths being singletons. Indicated time point: recipient sample about 28 days before transplant, after cytoreduction. This chain joins TRBV7-2 and TRBJ2-5; TRBD1 is a possible D gene (5 bases). The source of this sequence is a man in his sixties with myelodysplastic syndrome. Some clones in this sample may be carry-over from other donors' samples. Material: peripheral blood mononuclear cells, obtained before stem cell transplant. CDR3 region: CASIAKQAYQETQYF. The DNA of the CDR3 is TGTGCCAGCATCGCCAAACAGGCGTACCAAGAGACCCAGTACTTC.